Below, 8 T cell receptor beta chains from the same sample are listed, as sequenced in a study of metastatic and nonmetastatic thyroid tumors. TCRdb used MiXCR to call clones anew from the PCR reads. The table includes some 28,000 clones, roughly 20% detected once. Not a single patient had been given any form of treatment at any point before undergoing thyroid surgery. The sample consisted of blood. These receptors all stem from a female donor with papillary thyroid cancer or a benign thyroid nodule (not recorded which). Some clones in this sample may be carry-over from other donors' samples.

There are many counts of this clone. CDR3 in DNA: TGTGCCAGCAGGGAAGGACGAAACCAAGAGACCCAGTACTTC. Translating it yields CASREGRNQETQYF. The V and J genes are TRBV7-9 and TRBJ2-5; D unresolved. This CDR3 is 14 amino acids long. V was trimmed by 6 bases and J by 0 bases, leaving 11 bases between them. Germline V lookup: CDR1 SEHNR, CDR2 FQNEAQ (reference sequence). Supplemented by reference TRBV7-9 and TRBJ2-5, the full variable domain reads DTGVSQNPRHKITKRGQNVTFRCDPISEHNRLYWYRQTLGQGPEFLTYFQNEAQLEKSRLLSDRFSAERPKGSFSTLEIQRTEQGDSAMYLCASREGRNQETQYFGPGTRLLVL.

A few counts support this clone. This rearrangement joins TRBV6-1 to TRBJ1-5; D might be TRBD1 (5 bases). Germline CDR1 is MNHNS and CDR2 is SASEGT. The CDR3 runs 12 residues. V was cut by 5 bases and J by 7 bases, with 9 bases left in between. As DNA, the CDR3 is TGTGCCAGCAGTACCTGGGGGCAGCCCCAGCATTTT. Residues: CASSTWGQPQHF.

This clone has at least ten counts. This rearrangement joins TRBV29-1 to TRBJ2-7; possible D gene TRBD2, 6 bases. CDR1 is SQVTM, CDR2 ANQGSEA, per germline. The CDR3 totals 15 residues. Trimming stripped 6 bases from V and 1 base from J, with 19 bases between. CDR3 nucleotide sequence: TGCAGCGTGAACTCCCCCGATGCGGGGTCCTACGAGCAGTACTTC. Encoded protein: CSVNSPDAGSYEQYF.

This rearrangement joins TRBV20-1 to TRBJ1-5; possibly TRBD1 for D (5 bases). This CDR3 has 12 amino acids. Germline V gene sequence: CDR1 DFQATT, CDR2 SNEGSKA (reference sequence). V was trimmed by 8 bases and J by 2 bases, leaving 10 bases between them. CDR3 sequence: CSWGRRNQPQHF. As DNA, the CDR3 is TGCAGTTGGGGCAGGCGCAATCAGCCCCAGCATTTT.

J is TRBJ2-7 and V is TRBV6-2 or TRBV6-3, with 7 bases identical to TRBD1. This CDR3 contains 16 residues. The ends lost 1 base at V and 7 bases at J; junction bases unmatched: 13. Germline lookup yields CDR1 MNHEY and CDR2 SVGEGT. CDR3 protein: CASSYYRDSVSREQYF. The DNA for the CDR3 is TGTGCCAGCAGTTACTACCGGGACAGTGTTTCGAGGGAGCAGTACTTC.

A single count supports this clone. The chain has TRBV4-1 and TRBJ2-1; 9 bases line up with TRBD2. V was pared by 4 bases and J by 7 bases, with 11 bases of the junction left unmatched. The CDR3 is made up of 16 amino acids. CDR1 MGHRA and CDR2 YSYEKL come from the germline V gene. The CDR3 loop reads CASSPVRAGGGNEQFF. DNA for the CDR3: TGCGCCAGCAGCCCCGTACGAGCGGGGGGAGGGAATGAGCAGTTCTTC.

This clone was seen a single time. This CDR3 reads CASSLGLGGGRSTNTEAFF. The CDR3 nucleotides read TGTGCCAGCAGTTTGGGATTAGGCGGGGGACGGTCGACGAACACTGAAGCTTTCTTT. V and J are TRBV12-3 or TRBV12-4 and TRBJ1-1; D perhaps matches TRBD1 (5 bases). Trimming shortened V by 3 bases and J by 1 base, and 24 bases separated the two germline ends. The CDR3 runs 19 residues.

CDR3 nucleotides: TGTGCCAGCATCAGACGACCTAGTGGGGAATCCCACGAGCAGTACTTC. As protein: CASIRRPSGESHEQYF. The chain has TRBV11-2 and TRBJ2-7; unclear D gene. Deletions cut 7 bases from V and 5 bases from J, with 24 bases between. The CDR3 spans 16 residues. In germline, CDR1 is SGHAT, CDR2 FQNNGV. Combining the CDR3 with reference TRBV11-2 and TRBJ2-7 gives the whole variable domain EAGVAQSPRYKIIEKRQSVAFWCNPISGHATLYWYQQILGQGPKLLIQFQNNGVVDDSQLPKDRFSAERLKGVDSTLKIQPAKLEDSAVYLCASIRRPSGESHEQYFGPGTRLTVT.